This is a list of T cell receptor beta chains from one sample in a study of blood T cell repertoires in COVID-19. The assay was immunoSEQ multiplex PCR, and TCRdb's table has in-frame clones only and misses some. The table has approximately 80,000 clones, roughly 79% seen once. Sequencing was carried out using peripheral blood. The origin of the receptors is a human donor in a cohort sampled during active COVID-19. Both conserved end residues are part of each CDR3. A D gene is named only where the DNA matches it firmly. Rows give clone size only sometimes, using once, few, many, or a class for an expanded clone.

D | J | size | V | DNA | CDR3
NA | TRBJ2-3 | NA | TRBV12-3/TRBV12-4 | TGTGCCAGCACCCCCACCGGGACAGATACGCAGTATTTT | CASTPTGTDTQYF
NA | TRBJ1-1 | NA | TRBV30 | TGTGCCTGGAGTCTAGGGGTGGCCACTGAAGCTTTCTTT | CAWSLGVATEAFF
NA | TRBJ2-3 | NA | TRBV5-5 | TGTGCCAGCAGCTCGTACACAGATACGCAGTATTTT | CASSSYTDTQYF
NA | TRBJ2-2 | NA | TRBV5-1 | TGCGCCAGCAGCTTGGAATGGGCGGGCACCGGGGAGCTGTTTTTT | CASSLEWAGTGELFF
NA | TRBJ1-1 | once | TRBV5-1 | TGCGCCAGCAGCTTGGAAGGCAGGGCCAGCACCGAAGCTTTCTTT | CASSLEGRASTEAFF
NA | TRBJ1-3 | once | TRBV7-9 | TGTGCCAGCAGCGGACTGGAGAGCTCTGGAAACACCATATATTTT | CASSGLESSGNTIYF
TRBD1 | TRBJ1-2 | NA | TRBV5-5 | TGTGCCAGCACCCTGCCCGGGACAGGGAATGGCTACACCTTC | CASTLPGTGNGYTF
NA | TRBJ1-2 | few | TRBV7-2 | TGTGCCAGCAGTGAGACAGGCTATGGCTACACCTTC | CASSETGYGYTF
TRBD1 | TRBJ2-2 | few | TRBV29-1 | TGCAGCGTTCAAGGGGGCGGCGTGCTGTTTTTT | CSVQGGGVLFF
NA | TRBJ2-3 | NA | TRBV7-6 | TGTGCCAGCAGCGGTTTAGCTAGCGGCACAGATACGCAGTATTTT | CASSGLASGTDTQYF
NA | TRBJ2-3 | NA | TRBV4-2 | TGTGCCAGCAGCCATATTAGCACAGATACGCAGTATTTT | CASSHISTDTQYF
TRBD2 | TRBJ2-7 | few | TRBV9 | TGTGCCAGCAGCGTAGAGGGCGGGGGGCCCTACGAGCAGTACTTC | CASSVEGGGPYEQYF
NA | TRBJ2-5 | NA | TRBV27 | TGTGCCAGCAGTTTGAGCGGGTACCAAGAGACCCAGTACTTC | CASSLSGYQETQYF
TRBD1 | TRBJ2-5 | NA | TRBV25-1 | TGTGCCAGCAGACCGGGACAGCGAGAGACCCAGTACTTC | CASRPGQRETQYF
NA | TRBJ2-1 | NA | TRBV24-1 | TGTGCCACCAGCGACGGGTTTAGCTCCTACAATGAGCAGTTCTTC | CATSDGFSSYNEQFF
TRBD1 | TRBJ1-5 | NA | TRBV24-1 | TGTGCCACCAGTGATTGCTGGGGACAGGGGGTTAATGAGCATTTT | CATSDCWGQGVNEHF
NA | TRBJ2-2 | NA | TRBV30 | TGTGCCTGGAGTGTACGAACAGGCTACACCGGGGAGCTGTTTTTT | CAWSVRTGYTGELFF
TRBD1 | TRBJ2-1 | NA | TRBV6-1 | TGTGCCAGCAGTGGACAGGGGCTAAGCTCCTACAATGAGCAGTTCTTC | CASSGQGLSSYNEQFF
NA | TRBJ2-7 | NA | TRBV7-2 | TGTGCCAGCAGCTTAGGGCAGGGGAATTCCTACGAGCAGTACTTC | CASSLGQGNSYEQYF
TRBD2 | TRBJ2-3 | NA | TRBV19 | TGTGCCAGTAGTATGGCTAGCGGCTGGACAGATACGCAGTATTTT | CASSMASGWTDTQYF